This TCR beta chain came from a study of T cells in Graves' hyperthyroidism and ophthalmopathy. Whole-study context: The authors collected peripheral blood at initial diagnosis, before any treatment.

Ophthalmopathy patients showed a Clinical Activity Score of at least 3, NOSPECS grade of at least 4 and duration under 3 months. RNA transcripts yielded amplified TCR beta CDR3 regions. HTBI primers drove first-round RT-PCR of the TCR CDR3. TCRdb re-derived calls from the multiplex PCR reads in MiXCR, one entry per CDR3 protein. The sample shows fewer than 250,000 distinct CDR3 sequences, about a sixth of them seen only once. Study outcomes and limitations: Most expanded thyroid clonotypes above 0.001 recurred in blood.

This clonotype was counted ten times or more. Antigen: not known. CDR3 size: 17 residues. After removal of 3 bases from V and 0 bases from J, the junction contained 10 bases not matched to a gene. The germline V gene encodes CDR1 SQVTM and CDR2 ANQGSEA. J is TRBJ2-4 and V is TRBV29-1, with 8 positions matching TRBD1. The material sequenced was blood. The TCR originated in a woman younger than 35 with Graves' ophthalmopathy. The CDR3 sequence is CSVDSGTGPLAKNIQYF. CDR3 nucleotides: TGCAGCGTTGACTCCGGGACAGGTCCCCTAGCCAAAAACATTCAGTACTTC.